This TCR beta chain was recovered during a study of blood T cell repertoires in COVID-19. Across the study: Samples of COVID-19 (acute and convalescent) were obtained from the United States, Italy and Spain. Sample material is recorded as cDNA or gDNA derived from T cells, B-cell-depleted T cells, or PBMCs.

Original data processing: Nucleated cell counts were estimated from reference gene primer amplification. Repertoires were generated with immunoSEQ multiplex PCR, while TCRdb's copy carries only in-frame clones and drops some. V and J calls and clone size follow that table, whereas D and trimming were derived from the DNA. The sample includes 90,000 to 140,000 clones, about 75% of them seen just once. The CDR3 sequence is 14 residues long. From germline, CDR1 is MNHEY and CDR2 SVGAGI. The V and J ends lost 8 bases and 2 bases respectively, with 13 bases between them. This chain links TRBV6-5 with TRBJ1-5, with D perhaps matching TRBD1 (6 bases). Sequenced sample: peripheral blood. The clonotype comes from a woman in her sixties or seventies with acute or convalescent COVID-19. The CDR3: CASGTLIGNQPQHF. The CDR3 region has the DNA TGTGCCAGCGGGACATTAATCGGCAATCAGCCCCAGCATTTT.